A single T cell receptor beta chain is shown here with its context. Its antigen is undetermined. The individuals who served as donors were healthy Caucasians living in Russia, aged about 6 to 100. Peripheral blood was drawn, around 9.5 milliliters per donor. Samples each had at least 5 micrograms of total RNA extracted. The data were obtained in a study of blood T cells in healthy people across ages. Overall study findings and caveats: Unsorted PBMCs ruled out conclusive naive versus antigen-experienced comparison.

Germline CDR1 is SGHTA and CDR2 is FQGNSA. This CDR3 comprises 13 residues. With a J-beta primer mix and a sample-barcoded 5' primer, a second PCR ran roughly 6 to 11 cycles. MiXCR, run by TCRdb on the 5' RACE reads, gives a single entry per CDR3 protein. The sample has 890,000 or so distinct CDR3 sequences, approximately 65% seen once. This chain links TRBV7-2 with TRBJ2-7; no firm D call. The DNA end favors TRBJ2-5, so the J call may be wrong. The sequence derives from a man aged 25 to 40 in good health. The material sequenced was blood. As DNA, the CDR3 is TGTGCCAGCAGCTTTGACTTGGGGGAGACCCAGTACTTC. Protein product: CASSFDLGETQYF.